Listed here are 5 T cell receptor beta chains from one sample, sequenced in a study of CD8 T cells in Susac syndrome. RNA totalling roughly 0.5 to 1 ug underwent reverse transcription with random hexamers. TCRdb reanalysed the immunoSEQ multiplex PCR reads using MiXCR and keeps one entry per CDR3 protein. Among over 100,000 distinct CDR3 sequences listed, roughly 95% were seen once. Sequenced input: CD4+ T cells from PBMCs. All receptors come from a human donor in good health.

This chain uses TRBV12-3 or TRBV12-4 with TRBJ2-4; D perhaps matches TRBD1 (5 bases). The CDR3 length is 15 residues. V lost 3 bases, J lost 0 bases, and 9 bases lay in between. In nucleotides, the CDR3 is TGTGCCAGCAGTTTCGACAGCTTAGCCAAAAACATTCAGTACTTC. Translating gives CASSFDSLAKNIQYF.

V and J are TRBV7-2 and TRBJ2-3, with D uncertain. Germline lookup yields CDR1 SGHTA and CDR2 FQGNSA. V shed 1 base and J shed 2 bases, with 7 bases lying between them. The CDR3 has 14 amino acids. CDR3 DNA: TGTGCCAGCAGCTTAGGGCCTTTCACAGATACGCAGTATTTT. It encodes CASSLGPFTDTQYF.

The V and J genes are TRBV9 and TRBJ1-6; 7 nucleotides agree with TRBD1. The CDR3 runs 15 residues. The J segment lost 5 bases and the V segment lost 3 bases, leaving 5 bases of the junction unmatched. Germline values: CDR1 SGDLS, CDR2 YYNGEE. The CDR3 DNA sequence: TGTGCCAGCAGCGCCGGGACAGCTAATAATTCACCCCTCCACTTT. It encodes CASSAGTANNSPLHF.

The chain links TRBV5-1 to TRBJ2-3; D could derive from TRBD1 or TRBD2 (6 bases each). V was shortened by 0 bases and J by 3 bases, with 11 bases between the two germline ends. Germline loops: CDR1 SGHRS, CDR2 YFSETQ. The CDR3 is 15 amino acids. The CDR3 protein is CASSLEGGRTDTQYF. The DNA for the CDR3 is TGCGCCAGCAGCTTGGAGGGGGGCAGGACAGATACGCAGTATTTT.

The rearrangement joins TRBV5-1 to TRBJ1-2, with TRBD1 as a possible D gene (5 bases). Germline-derived CDR1 and CDR2 are SGHRS and YFSETQ. The length of the CDR3 is 18 residues. Trimming pared 4 bases from V and 8 bases from J, leaving 30 bases between. CDR3 in DNA: TGCGCCAGCAGCCAGCCCCTGCAGCCCTTTCCGACACAGGAGGGCTACACCTTC. Amino acid sequence: CASSQPLQPFPTQEGYTF.